This TCR beta chain derives from a study of molecular identifiers for immune sequencing clone quantification. Study overall: Four of five splits of RNA from about 20,000 or 100,000 naive CD8 cells were sequenced in replicates. Findings and limits, study-wide: Jurkat TCR RNA from one cell was spiked into approximately 1 million naive cells, and it was reportedly detectable there. In CMV-specific effectors, clones above 20 copies held over 99% of molecules; naive, under 1%.

Each CDR3 protein is one row after TCRdb ran MiXCR on the PCR reads. The repertoire holds roughly 630,000 distinct CDR3 sequences, with 25% as singletons. The CDR3 sequence is 15 residues long. V gave up 6 bases and J gave up 1 base, with 15 bases separating them. The germline V gene encodes CDR1 KGHSH and CDR2 LQKENI. As for this clonotype: Its cognate antigen is unknown.

The sequence derives from a human donor in good health. Some libraries in this study had Jurkat cell RNA spiked in. Sequences were obtained from naive CD8+ T cells from blood, with Jurkat cell RNA spiked in. Subset specified: FACS-sorted CD8+CD4-CCR7+CD45RA+ naive T cells. This sequence joins TRBV18 and TRBJ2-5; D might be TRBD1 (6 bases). The DNA of the CDR3 is TGTGCCAGCTCTCCTGGTGCAGGGGTCCAAGAGACCCAGTACTTC. Its translation is CASSPGAGVQETQYF.